This record concerns one T cell receptor beta chain sequence. Its target is unknown. CDR1 MGHDK and CDR2 SYGVNS come from the germline V gene. The length of the CDR3 is 15 residues. V gave up 1 base and J gave up 5 bases, with 12 bases separating them. RNA extraction was followed by reverse transcription into cDNA, which acted as the sequencing template. Clones were read by immunoSEQ multiplex PCR, and TCRdb kept only the in-frame ones, dropping some. The table lists approximately 120,000 clones, approximately 60% of them singletons. The sample originates from a study of CD8+ T cells in alopecia areata. Study-level background: Treated patients were given 5 to 10 mg oral tofacitinib twice daily. For treated patients, severity scores reflected the percentage of scalp area affected.

The sample's treatment: oral pan-JAK inhibitor, 5-10 mg twice daily. Study results and limitations: Scalp sample sequencing also detects resident alphabeta T cells of normal skin. Tofacitinib significantly brought down scalp clonality and expanded CD8+ clones among top 100.

This receptor was taken from a human donor with alopecia areata. This specimen consisted of CD4+ T cells sorted from blood, obtained at week 4, from a patient treated with tofacitinib. The genes are TRBV25-1 and TRBJ2-4, with a tentative D call TRBD1 (6 bases). CDR3 sequence: CASSELTGNQNIQYF. CDR3 nucleotide sequence: TGTGCCAGCAGTGAATTGACAGGCAACCAAAACATTCAGTACTTC.